This T cell receptor beta chain came from a study of T cells in localized non-small cell lung cancer. Study-wide results and limits: The greatest T cell clonality was found in uninvolved adjacent lung (higher than in tumor). Heterogeneity stays possible, as sequencing covered only one tumor region.

Produced via immunoSEQ multiplex PCR; TCRdb's table is partial and in-frame only. The table includes thousands of clones, 20% detected once. This clone was detected only a few times. Its antigen remains unidentified. V lost 4 bases, J lost 4 bases, and 16 bases lay in between. In germline, CDR1 is GTSNPN, CDR2 SVGIG (reference sequence). CDR3 size: 14 residues. Sequencing was performed on lung tumor tissue, taken before any cancer treatment. The chain is built from TRBV30 and TRBJ1-2; a weak D match, TRBD1 (5 bases). This receptor was obtained from a male donor older than 55 with stage II lung adenocarcinoma. CDR3 bases: TGTGCCTGGACGAACTCGACAGCCTCCTATGGCTACACCTTC. Translated: CAWTNSTASYGYTF.